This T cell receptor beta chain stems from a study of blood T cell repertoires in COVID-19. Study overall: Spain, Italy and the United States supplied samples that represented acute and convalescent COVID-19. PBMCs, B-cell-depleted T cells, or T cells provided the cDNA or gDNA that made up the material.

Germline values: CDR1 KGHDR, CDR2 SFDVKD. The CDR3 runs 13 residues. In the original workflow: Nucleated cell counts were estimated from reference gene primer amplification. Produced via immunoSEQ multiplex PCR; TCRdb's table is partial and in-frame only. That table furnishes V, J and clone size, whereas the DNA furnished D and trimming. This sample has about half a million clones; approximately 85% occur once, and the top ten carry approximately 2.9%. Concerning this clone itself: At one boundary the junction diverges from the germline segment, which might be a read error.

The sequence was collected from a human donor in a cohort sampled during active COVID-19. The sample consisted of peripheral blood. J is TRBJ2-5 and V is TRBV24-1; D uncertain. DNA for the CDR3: TGTGCCACCAGTGATTTCCCCCTAGAGGCCCAGTACTTC. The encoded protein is CATSDFPLEAQYF.